This T cell receptor (beta chain) derives from a study of shared clonotypes between healthy human individuals. The V end was cut by 0 bases, the J end by 4 bases, with 6 bases between. This CDR3 has 13 amino acids. From germline, CDR1 is LNHNV and CDR2 YYDKDF (reference sequence). This clone has only one observation. Its target is unknown. Only Caucasian adults living in Nashville, Tennessee served as donors. The study's findings and limits: Generally, naive subsets came out with larger estimated richness than memory subsets.

Clones were sequenced by immunoSEQ multiplex PCR, and TCRdb holds only the in-frame ones, with some missing. Here the sample spans around 1,000,000 clones, about 80% being singletons. The sequenced material came from memory CD4+ T cells from PBMCs. Subset reported: CD45RA-negative fraction. The chain joins TRBV15 to TRBJ2-5; D is undetermined. This receptor was obtained from a man aged 18 to 30 in good health. Some clones in this sample may be carry-over from other donors' samples. CDR3 nucleotide sequence: TGTGCCACCAGCAGAGATTTCGGAGAGACCCAGTACTTC. This sequence encodes CATSRDFGETQYF.